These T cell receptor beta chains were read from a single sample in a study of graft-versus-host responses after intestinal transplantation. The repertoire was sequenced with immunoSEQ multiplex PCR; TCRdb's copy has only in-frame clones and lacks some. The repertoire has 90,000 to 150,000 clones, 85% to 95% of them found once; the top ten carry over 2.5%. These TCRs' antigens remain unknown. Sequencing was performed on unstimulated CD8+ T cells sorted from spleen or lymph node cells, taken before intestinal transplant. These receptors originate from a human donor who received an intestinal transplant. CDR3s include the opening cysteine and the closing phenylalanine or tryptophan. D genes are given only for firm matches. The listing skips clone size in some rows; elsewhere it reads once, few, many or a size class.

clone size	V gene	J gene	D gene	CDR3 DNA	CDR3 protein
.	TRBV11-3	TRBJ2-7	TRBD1	TGTGCCAGCAGCCCCGGGACAGGGGACGAGCAGTACTTC	CASSPGTGDEQYF
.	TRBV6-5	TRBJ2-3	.	TGTGCCAGCAGAGTGCCCATGGACAGTGCGCAGTATTTT	CASRVPMDSAQYF
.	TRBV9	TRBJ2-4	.	TGTGCCAGCAGCGTAGGCCGGGCCCGAGGAACTAGGTACTTC	CASSVGRARGTRYF
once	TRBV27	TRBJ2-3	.	TGTGCCAGCACCGCAGGAGATACGCAGTATTTT	CASTAGDTQYF
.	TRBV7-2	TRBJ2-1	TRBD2	TGTGCCAGCAGCTTAGAACTAGCGGGAGACTACAATGAGCAGTTCTTC	CASSLELAGDYNEQFF
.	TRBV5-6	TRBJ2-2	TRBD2	TGTGCCAGCAGCCCCGGTTTGTTAGCGGGGAACACCGGGGAGCTGTTTTTT	CASSPGLLAGNTGELFF
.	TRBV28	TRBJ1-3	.	TGTGCCAGCAGTTTTGGCCCCGGCAACACCATATATTTT	CASSFGPGNTIYF
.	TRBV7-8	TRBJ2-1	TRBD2	TGTGCCAGCAGGACCGGGGGGGGAAATGAGCAGTTCTTC	CASRTGGGNEQFF
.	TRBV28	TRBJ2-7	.	TGTGCCGTGAACACCTTAGGGGTATACGAGCAGTACTTC	CAVNTLGVYEQYF
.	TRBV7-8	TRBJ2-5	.	TGTGCCAGCAGCTTAGCGGTAGGAGGGGGGTTCGAGACCCAGTACTTC	CASSLAVGGGFETQYF
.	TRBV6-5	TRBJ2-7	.	TGTGCCAGCAGTCACAGTAGCAGCTCCTACGAGCAGTACTTC	CASSHSSSSYEQYF
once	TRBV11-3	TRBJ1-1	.	TGTGCCAGCAGCTTAGGAGAGAACACTGAAGCTTTCTTT	CASSLGENTEAFF
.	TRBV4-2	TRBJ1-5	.	TGTGCCAGCAGCCAAGCTAGGGGGGGCGATCAGCCCCAGCATTTT	CASSQARGGDQPQHF
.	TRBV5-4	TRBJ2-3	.	TGTGCCAGCAGCTTGCCCAGCGGAGATACGCGGTATTTT	CASSLPSGDTRYF
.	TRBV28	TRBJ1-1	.	TGTGCCAGCACCCCCCTTTGGGCCACTGAAGCTTTCTTT	CASTPLWATEAFF
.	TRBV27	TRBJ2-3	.	TGTGCCAGCAAGAGTGGAGGGGCAGCCACAGATACGCAGTATTTT	CASKSGGAATDTQYF
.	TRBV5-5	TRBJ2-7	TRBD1	TGTGCCAGCAGCGGGGGACAGCCCGCCCAGAGGTCCTACGAGCAGTACTTC	CASSGGQPAQRSYEQYF
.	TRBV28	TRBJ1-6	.	TGTGCCAGCAGTTTATGCAGGGCGCTGGCGAATTCACCCCTCCACTTT	CASSLCRALANSPLHF
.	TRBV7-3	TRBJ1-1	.	TGTGCCAGCAGCATACAGGCGAACACTGAAGCTTTCTTT	CASSIQANTEAFF
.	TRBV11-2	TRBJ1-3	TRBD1	TGTGCCAGCAGCTTCTTTACAGGGGCTGGAAACACCATATATTTT	CASSFFTGAGNTIYF
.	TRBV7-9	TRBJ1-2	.	TGTGCCAGCAGTCCCGCTAGGGGCCCTGGGGTTGGCTACACCTTC	CASSPARGPGVGYTF
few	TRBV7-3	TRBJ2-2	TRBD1	TGTGCCAGCAGCATAGGGGGCGCCGACACCGGGGAGCTGTTTTTT	CASSIGGADTGELFF
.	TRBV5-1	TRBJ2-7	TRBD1	TGCGCCAGCAGCTTGGACCGACAGGGTTACGAGCAGTACTTC	CASSLDRQGYEQYF
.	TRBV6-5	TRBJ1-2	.	TGTGCCAGCAGTCCCCCGGGCCCAGCGCCGGGCTACACCTTC	CASSPPGPAPGYTF
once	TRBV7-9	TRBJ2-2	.	TGTGCCAGCTCGGATAGTTCCACCGGGGAGCTGTTTTTT	CASSDSSTGELFF
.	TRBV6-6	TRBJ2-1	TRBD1	TGTGCCAGCAGTACGAACAGGGGGAGGTCCTACAATGAGCAGTTCTTC	CASSTNRGRSYNEQFF
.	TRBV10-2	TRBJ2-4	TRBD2	TGCGCCGGGGGGGAATCCAAAAACATTCAGTACTTC	CAGGESKNIQYF
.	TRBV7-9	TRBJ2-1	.	TGTGCCAGCAGCCGGGTTGATGAGCAGTTCTTC	CASSRVDEQFF
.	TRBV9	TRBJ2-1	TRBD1	TGTGCCAGCAGCGCGAACAGGGGGAGCTCCTACAATGAGCAGTTCTTC	CASSANRGSSYNEQFF